A selection of T cell receptor beta chains follows, all from one sample in a study of cytomegalovirus exposure and HLA in healthy donors. TCRdb's table, derived via immunoSEQ multiplex PCR, lists solely in-frame clones and lacks some. The data contain 65,000 to 80,000 clones, 94% of them singletons. Source material: PBMCs. These receptors all come from a woman under 30 in good health and CMV-seropositive. CDR3s include the opening cysteine and the closing phenylalanine or tryptophan. The D gene is left open where the match is weak. Size tells how often a clone was seen (once, few, many) or the class of an expanded clone, and some rows leave it out.

TGTGCCAGCAGCTTAGTTCCGGGGACAGGGAGGGCAGATACGCAGTATTTT | CASSLVPGTGRADTQYF | TRBD1 | TRBJ2-3 | TRBV11-2 | NA
TGTGCCAGCAGTGAAATTTTGTATTCGACAGGACCCCTCTTC | CASSEILYSTGPLF | NA | TRBJ1-2 | TRBV2 | NA
TGTGCCAGCAGCTCGGGACAGGGGGCGGCGGGAGGCTATGGCTACACCTTC | CASSSGQGAAGGYGYTF | TRBD1 | TRBJ1-2 | TRBV7-8 | NA
TGTGCCAGCAGCCGCGGACAGATTGCAACTAATGAAAAACTGTTTTTT | CASSRGQIATNEKLFF | NA | TRBJ1-4 | TRBV7-9 | NA
TGTGCCAGCAGCCTGGGACAGTCGAACACCGGGGAGCTGTTTTTT | CASSLGQSNTGELFF | TRBD1 | TRBJ2-2 | TRBV5-6 | NA
TGCAGCGTTGAAAGACCTAGCGGATACAATGAGCAGTTCTTC | CSVERPSGYNEQFF | TRBD2 | TRBJ2-1 | TRBV29-1 | once
TGTGCCAGCAGTCAAAACAGGGGAATAAACTATGGCTACACCTTC | CASSQNRGINYGYTF | TRBD1 | TRBJ1-2 | TRBV7-9 | NA
TGTGCCAGCAGGGCCGGGACAGGGGATCGCTACACCTTC | CASRAGTGDRYTF | TRBD1 | TRBJ1-2 | TRBV25-1 | NA
TGCGCCAGCAGCCAAGCAATTCAGGGCGATCAGCCCCAGCATTTT | CASSQAIQGDQPQHF | NA | TRBJ1-5 | TRBV4-3 | NA
TGTGCCAGCAGTCCCCAGCGGGGATACAATGAGCAGTTCTTC | CASSPQRGYNEQFF | TRBD2 | TRBJ2-1 | TRBV28 | NA
TGCGCCAGCAGCTTTTCAGAACCGCCGTCCTACGAGCAGTACTTC | CASSFSEPPSYEQYF | NA | TRBJ2-7 | TRBV5-1 | NA
TGCGCCAGCAGCTTCGCGGGGTTAAGCACCGGGGAGCTGTTTTTT | CASSFAGLSTGELFF | NA | TRBJ2-2 | TRBV5-1 | NA
TGTGCCAGCAGTGGACAGGGGGCGGACACCGGGGAGCTGTTTTTT | CASSGQGADTGELFF | TRBD1 | TRBJ2-2 | TRBV9 | NA
TGTGCCAGCAGACAAAGCGGGGGGACGAACACCGGGGAGCTGTTTTTT | CASRQSGGTNTGELFF | TRBD2 | TRBJ2-2 | TRBV7-3 | once
TGTGCCAGTAGTATAACCTACAGGGTCTTGGCTTCACCCCTCCACTTT | CASSITYRVLASPLHF | NA | TRBJ1-6 | TRBV19 | NA
TGTGCCAGCAGCTTAAATACCTATGACTATGGCTACACCTTC | CASSLNTYDYGYTF | NA | TRBJ1-2 | TRBV7-2 | NA
TGTGCCAGCTCACCCCCGGGACAGGGGTCCTATGGCTACACCTTC | CASSPPGQGSYGYTF | TRBD1 | TRBJ1-2 | TRBV18 | NA
TGTGCCAGCAGCTTACAACAGGCGAACACCGGGGAGCTGTTTTTT | CASSLQQANTGELFF | NA | TRBJ2-2 | TRBV7-9 | NA
TGTGCCAGCTCACCCGCCGGGGCGGGAGGTGATTACAATGAGCAGTTCTTC | CASSPAGAGGDYNEQFF | TRBD2 | TRBJ2-1 | TRBV18 | NA
TGCGCCAGCAGCTCAGTGGGGGCGTGGGACGAGCAGTACTTC | CASSSVGAWDEQYF | NA | TRBJ2-7 | TRBV4-1 | NA
TGCGCCAGCAGCACCCGGGAAGACTACGAGCAGTACTTC | CASSTREDYEQYF | NA | TRBJ2-7 | TRBV5-1 | NA
TGTGCCGGGTCGGGACAGCTGAATTACGAGCAGTACTTC | CAGSGQLNYEQYF | TRBD1 | TRBJ2-7 | TRBV30 | NA
TGTGCCAGCAGCTTAAGTCACAGGGACCTCTATAATTCACCCCTCCACTTT | CASSLSHRDLYNSPLHF | NA | TRBJ1-6 | TRBV5-6 | NA
TGTGCCAGCTCACCACAGAGCAATAGCAATCAGCCCCAGCATTTT | CASSPQSNSNQPQHF | NA | TRBJ1-5 | TRBV18 | NA
TGTGCCAGCAGCGTAGACCCAGCGGGGAGCCGGGAGACCCAGTACTTC | CASSVDPAGSRETQYF | TRBD2 | TRBJ2-5 | TRBV9 | NA
TGTGCCTGGAGTGATCCTCCCGTGACAGGATCCGAGCAGTACTTC | CAWSDPPVTGSEQYF | NA | TRBJ2-7 | TRBV30 | NA
TGTGCCAGCAGCTGGGGGGGGGCGGCCTACGAGCAGTACTTC | CASSWGGAAYEQYF | NA | TRBJ2-7 | TRBV7-9 | NA
TGTGCCAGCAGTTTGGGTAGCGGGGACGAGCAGTACTTC | CASSLGSGDEQYF | TRBD2 | TRBJ2-7 | TRBV28 | once
TGTGCCAGCAGCCCTGAGGGCAGGAAGGGTCGAGAGACCCAGTACTTC | CASSPEGRKGRETQYF | NA | TRBJ2-5 | TRBV5-4 | NA
TGTGCCAGTGGTCAGGGGGCCGGAGCTTTCTTT | CASGQGAGAFF | TRBD1 | TRBJ1-1 | TRBV19 | once
TGTGCCAGCAGCCGTCCGGGGGAGACCCAGTACTTC | CASSRPGETQYF | NA | TRBJ2-5 | TRBV7-6 | NA
TGTGCCAGCACCAATCCCATCCCAGCAGGGTGGGAGGGAAAACTGTTTTTT | CASTNPIPAGWEGKLFF | NA | TRBJ1-4 | TRBV28 | once
TGTGCCAGCAAGGGGTCTGGGGCCAACGTCCTGACTTTC | CASKGSGANVLTF | NA | TRBJ2-6 | TRBV6-1 | NA
TGTGCCAGCGGAGGTCCCCCTGCTCCTGGAAACACCATATATTTT | CASGGPPAPGNTIYF | NA | TRBJ1-3 | TRBV9 | NA
TGTGCCAGCAGTTTGGGCGTGAACACTGAAGCTTTCTTT | CASSLGVNTEAFF | NA | TRBJ1-1 | TRBV28 | NA
TGTGCCAGCAGCTTAGGGGGTCGGGCTAATGAAAAACTGTTTTTT | CASSLGGRANEKLFF | NA | TRBJ1-4 | TRBV5-4 | NA